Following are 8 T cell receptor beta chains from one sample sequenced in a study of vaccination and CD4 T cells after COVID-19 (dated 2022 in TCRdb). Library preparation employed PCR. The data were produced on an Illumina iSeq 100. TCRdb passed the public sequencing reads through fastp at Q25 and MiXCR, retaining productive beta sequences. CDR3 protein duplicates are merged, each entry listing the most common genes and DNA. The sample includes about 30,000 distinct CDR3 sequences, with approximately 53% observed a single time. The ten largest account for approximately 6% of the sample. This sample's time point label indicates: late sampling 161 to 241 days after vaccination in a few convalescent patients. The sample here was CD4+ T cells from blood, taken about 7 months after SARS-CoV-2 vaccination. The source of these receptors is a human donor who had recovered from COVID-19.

The chain's CDR3 is CSARTTLGETQYF. The CDR3 DNA sequence: TGCAGTGCTAGGACTACCCTCGGGGAGACCCAGTACTTC. The chain uses TRBV20-1 and TRBJ2-5; perhaps TRBD2 as D (5 bases). Per the germline V gene, CDR1 is DFQATT and CDR2 is SNEGSKA (reference sequence). Trimming removed 3 bases at V and 5 bases at J, with 13 bases between. This CDR3 has 13 amino acids.

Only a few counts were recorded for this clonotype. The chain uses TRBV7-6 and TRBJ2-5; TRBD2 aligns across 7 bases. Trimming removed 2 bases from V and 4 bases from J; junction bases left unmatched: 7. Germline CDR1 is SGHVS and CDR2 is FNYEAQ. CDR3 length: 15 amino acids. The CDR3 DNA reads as TGTGCCAGCAGCTTACTAGCGGAGGCCCCAGAGACCCAGTACTTC. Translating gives CASSLLAEAPETQYF. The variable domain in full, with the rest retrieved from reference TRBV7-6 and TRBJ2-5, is GAGVSQSPRYKVTKRGQDVALRCDPISGHVSLYWYRQALGQGPEFLTYFNYEAQQDKSGLPNDRFSAERPEGSISTLTIQRTEQRDSAMYRCASSLLAEAPETQYFGPGTRLLVL.

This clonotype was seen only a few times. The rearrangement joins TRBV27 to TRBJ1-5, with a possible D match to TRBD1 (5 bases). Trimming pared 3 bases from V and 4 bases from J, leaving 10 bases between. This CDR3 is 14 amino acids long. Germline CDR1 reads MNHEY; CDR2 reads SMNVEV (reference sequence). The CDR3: CASSLVGENQPQHF. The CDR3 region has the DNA TGTGCCAGCAGTTTGGTGGGGGAGAATCAGCCCCAGCATTTT.

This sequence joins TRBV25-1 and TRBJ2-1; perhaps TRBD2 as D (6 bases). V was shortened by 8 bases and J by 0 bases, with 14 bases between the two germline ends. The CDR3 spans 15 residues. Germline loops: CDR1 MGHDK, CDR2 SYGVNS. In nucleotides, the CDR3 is TGTGCCAGCGCGGCGTCCGGGAGCTCCTACAATGAGCAGTTCTTC. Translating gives CASAASGSSYNEQFF. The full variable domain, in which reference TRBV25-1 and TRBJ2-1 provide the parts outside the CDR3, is EADIYQTPRYLVIGTGKKITLECSQTMGHDKMYWYQQDPGMELHLIHYSYGVNSTEKGDLSSESTVSRIRTEHFPLTLESARPSHTSQYLCASAASGSSYNEQFFGPGTRLTVL.

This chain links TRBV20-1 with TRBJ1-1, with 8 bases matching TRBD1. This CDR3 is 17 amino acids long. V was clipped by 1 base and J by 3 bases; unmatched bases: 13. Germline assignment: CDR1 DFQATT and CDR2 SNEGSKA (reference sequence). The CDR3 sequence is CSARAGIGQGSHTEAFF. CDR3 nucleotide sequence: TGCAGTGCTAGAGCCGGTATAGGACAGGGCAGTCACACTGAAGCTTTCTTT.

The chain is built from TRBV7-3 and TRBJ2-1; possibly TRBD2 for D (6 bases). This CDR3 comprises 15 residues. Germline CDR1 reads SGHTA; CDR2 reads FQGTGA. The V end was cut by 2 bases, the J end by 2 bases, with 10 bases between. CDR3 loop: CASSLGGTPYNEQFF. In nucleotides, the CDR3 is TGTGCCAGCAGCTTAGGAGGGACCCCCTACAATGAGCAGTTCTTC.

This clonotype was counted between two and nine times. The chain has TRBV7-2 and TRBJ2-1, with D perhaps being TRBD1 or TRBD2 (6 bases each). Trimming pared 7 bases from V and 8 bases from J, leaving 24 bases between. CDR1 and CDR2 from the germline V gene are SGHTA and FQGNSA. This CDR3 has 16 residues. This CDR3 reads CASKLTGAGSWYEQFF. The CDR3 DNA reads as TGTGCCAGCAAACTTACGGGGGCAGGTTCGTGGTATGAGCAGTTCTTC.

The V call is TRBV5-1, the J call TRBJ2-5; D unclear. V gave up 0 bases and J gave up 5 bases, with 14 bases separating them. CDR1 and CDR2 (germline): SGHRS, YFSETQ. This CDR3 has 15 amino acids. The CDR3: CASSLGAFGPETQYF. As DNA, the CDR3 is TGCGCCAGCAGCTTGGGGGCCTTCGGGCCCGAGACCCAGTACTTC.